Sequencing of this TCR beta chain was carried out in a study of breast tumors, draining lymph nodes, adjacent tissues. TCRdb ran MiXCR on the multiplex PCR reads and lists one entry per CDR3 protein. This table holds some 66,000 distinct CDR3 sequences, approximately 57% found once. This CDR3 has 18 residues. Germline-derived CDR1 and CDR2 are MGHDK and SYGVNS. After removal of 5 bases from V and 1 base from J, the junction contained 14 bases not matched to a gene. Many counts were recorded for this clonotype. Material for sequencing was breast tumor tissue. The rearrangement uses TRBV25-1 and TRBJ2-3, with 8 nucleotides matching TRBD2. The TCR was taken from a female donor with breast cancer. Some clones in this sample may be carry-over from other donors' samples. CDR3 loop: CASSTSGSSLWGTDTQYF. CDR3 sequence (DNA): TGTGCCAGCAGTACAAGCGGGAGCTCCCTTTGGGGCACAGATACGCAGTATTTT.